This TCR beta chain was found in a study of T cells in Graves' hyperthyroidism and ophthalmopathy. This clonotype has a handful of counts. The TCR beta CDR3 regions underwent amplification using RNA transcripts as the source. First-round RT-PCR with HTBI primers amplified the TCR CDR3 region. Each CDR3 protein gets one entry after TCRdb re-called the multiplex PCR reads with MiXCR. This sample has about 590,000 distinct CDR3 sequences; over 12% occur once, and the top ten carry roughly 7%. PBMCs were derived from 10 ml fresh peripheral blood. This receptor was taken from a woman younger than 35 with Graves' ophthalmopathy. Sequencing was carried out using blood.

The CDR3, as DNA: TGTGCCAGCAGCTTACCATGGGGCTACGAGCAGTACTTC. Translating it yields CASSLPWGYEQYF. The rearrangement links TRBV7-9 to TRBJ2-7; D not certain. CDR1 and CDR2 from the germline V gene are SEHNR and FQNEAQ (reference sequence). Trimming shortened V by 2 bases and J by 3 bases, and 8 bases separated the two germline ends. This CDR3 is 13 amino acids long.